The rows below give T cell receptor beta chains drawn from one sample of a study of esophageal squamous cell carcinoma under preoperative chemotherapy. TCRdb reanalysed the PCR reads using MiXCR and keeps one entry per CDR3 protein. The data contain about 30,000 distinct CDR3 sequences, 40% to 60% of them singletons. Specimen collection occurred from a patient given preoperative chemotherapy. Every receptor here comes from a human donor with esophageal squamous cell carcinoma. The donor label of this sample is uncertain. CDR3s include the opening cysteine and the closing phenylalanine or tryptophan.

>TRBV5-4|TRBJ2-1
CASSLEQGKPYEQFF
>TRBV7-6|-
CASSLGGGSPTQFF
>TRBV7-9|TRBJ2-2
CASSFVETWNTGELFF
>TRBV10-1|TRBJ2-3
CASSEEGQRKDTQYF
>TRBV7-9|-
CASSLAGGSYEQYF
>TRBV6-4|TRBJ2-1
CASSGAGGNNEQFF
>TRBV7-9|TRBJ2-5
CASAEGTARGETQYF
>TRBV7-3|TRBJ2-4
CASSFIPGGRNQETQYF
>TRBV11-3|-
CASSLSGLAGGAYEQYF
>TRBV12-3/TRBV12-4|TRBJ2-1
CASSLGRNNEQFF
>TRBV7-2|TRBJ2-3
CASSWSGGHSQDTQYF
>TRBV7-7|TRBJ2-3
CASSLTGAADTQYF
>TRBV6-5|TRBJ1-4
CASSYREWEKLFF
>TRBV12-3/TRBV12-4|-
CASSFTSGRDEQYF
>TRBV6-2/TRBV6-3|TRBJ2-6
CASTTRDNSGANVLTF
>TRBV6-5|-
CASSYSRRQYQETQFF
>TRBV28|TRBJ1-2
CASIPQGAKRVGYTF
>TRBV7-6|TRBJ2-3
CASSLGADTQYF
>TRBV12-3/TRBV12-4|TRBJ2-4
CASSHGGGLNIQYF
>TRBV12-3/TRBV12-4|-
CASSWRDRGRGTETQYF
>TRBV9|TRBJ2-1
CASATGSTYNEQFF